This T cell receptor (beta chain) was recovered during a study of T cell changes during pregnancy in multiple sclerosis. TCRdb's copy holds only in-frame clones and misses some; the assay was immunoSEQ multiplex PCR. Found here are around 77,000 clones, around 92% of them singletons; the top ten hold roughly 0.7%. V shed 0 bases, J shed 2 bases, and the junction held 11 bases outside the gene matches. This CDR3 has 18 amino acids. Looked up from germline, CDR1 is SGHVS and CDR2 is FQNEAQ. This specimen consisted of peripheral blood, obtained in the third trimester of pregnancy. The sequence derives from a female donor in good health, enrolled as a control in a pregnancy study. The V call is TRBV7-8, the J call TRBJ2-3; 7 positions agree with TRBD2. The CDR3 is CASSLASRTSPSTDTQYF. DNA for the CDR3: TGTGCCAGCAGCTTAGCGTCCCGGACTAGTCCTTCCACAGATACGCAGTATTTT.